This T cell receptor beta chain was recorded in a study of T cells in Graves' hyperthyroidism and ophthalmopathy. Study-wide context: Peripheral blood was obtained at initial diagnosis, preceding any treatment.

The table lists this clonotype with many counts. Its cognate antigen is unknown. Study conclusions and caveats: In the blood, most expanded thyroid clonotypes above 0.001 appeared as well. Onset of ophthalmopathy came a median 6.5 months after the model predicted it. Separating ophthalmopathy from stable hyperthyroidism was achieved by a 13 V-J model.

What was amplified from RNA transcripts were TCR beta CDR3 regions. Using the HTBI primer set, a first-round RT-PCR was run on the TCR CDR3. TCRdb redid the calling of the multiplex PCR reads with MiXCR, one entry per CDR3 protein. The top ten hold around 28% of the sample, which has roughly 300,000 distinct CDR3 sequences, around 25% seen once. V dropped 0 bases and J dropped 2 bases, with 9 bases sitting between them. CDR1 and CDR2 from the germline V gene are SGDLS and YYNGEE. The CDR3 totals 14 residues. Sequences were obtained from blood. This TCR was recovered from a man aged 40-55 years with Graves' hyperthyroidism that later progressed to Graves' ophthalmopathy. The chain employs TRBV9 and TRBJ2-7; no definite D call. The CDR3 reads CASSVGAEAYEQYF. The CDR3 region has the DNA TGTGCCAGCAGCGTAGGGGCGGAAGCCTACGAGCAGTACTTC.